This entry describes one TCR beta chain. This same CDR3 is encoded by further DNA sequences in the sample. The data derive from a study of shared clonotypes between healthy human individuals. Deep was the level used in running the assay. The genomic DNA of each subset was split evenly across several immunoSEQ plates. Measured with immunoSEQ multiplex PCR; TCRdb has only the in-frame clones, and not every one. The sample lists millions of clones; over 90% were seen once. Sequenced input: naive CD4+ T cells from PBMCs. Indicated subset: CD45RA+ positively selected. The sequence was collected from a man aged 18 to 29 in good health. Some clones in this sample may be carry-over from other donors' samples.

The CDR3, as DNA: TGTGCCAGCAGCTCCGGACAGGGGGGAAATCAGCCCCAGCATTTT. Amino acid sequence: CASSSGQGGNQPQHF. The V and J genes are TRBV7-2 and TRBJ1-5; 10 nucleotides align to TRBD1. Germline lookup yields CDR1 SGHTA and CDR2 FQGNSA. The CDR3 contains 15 residues. V was pared by 4 bases and J by 4 bases, with 4 bases of the junction left unmatched.